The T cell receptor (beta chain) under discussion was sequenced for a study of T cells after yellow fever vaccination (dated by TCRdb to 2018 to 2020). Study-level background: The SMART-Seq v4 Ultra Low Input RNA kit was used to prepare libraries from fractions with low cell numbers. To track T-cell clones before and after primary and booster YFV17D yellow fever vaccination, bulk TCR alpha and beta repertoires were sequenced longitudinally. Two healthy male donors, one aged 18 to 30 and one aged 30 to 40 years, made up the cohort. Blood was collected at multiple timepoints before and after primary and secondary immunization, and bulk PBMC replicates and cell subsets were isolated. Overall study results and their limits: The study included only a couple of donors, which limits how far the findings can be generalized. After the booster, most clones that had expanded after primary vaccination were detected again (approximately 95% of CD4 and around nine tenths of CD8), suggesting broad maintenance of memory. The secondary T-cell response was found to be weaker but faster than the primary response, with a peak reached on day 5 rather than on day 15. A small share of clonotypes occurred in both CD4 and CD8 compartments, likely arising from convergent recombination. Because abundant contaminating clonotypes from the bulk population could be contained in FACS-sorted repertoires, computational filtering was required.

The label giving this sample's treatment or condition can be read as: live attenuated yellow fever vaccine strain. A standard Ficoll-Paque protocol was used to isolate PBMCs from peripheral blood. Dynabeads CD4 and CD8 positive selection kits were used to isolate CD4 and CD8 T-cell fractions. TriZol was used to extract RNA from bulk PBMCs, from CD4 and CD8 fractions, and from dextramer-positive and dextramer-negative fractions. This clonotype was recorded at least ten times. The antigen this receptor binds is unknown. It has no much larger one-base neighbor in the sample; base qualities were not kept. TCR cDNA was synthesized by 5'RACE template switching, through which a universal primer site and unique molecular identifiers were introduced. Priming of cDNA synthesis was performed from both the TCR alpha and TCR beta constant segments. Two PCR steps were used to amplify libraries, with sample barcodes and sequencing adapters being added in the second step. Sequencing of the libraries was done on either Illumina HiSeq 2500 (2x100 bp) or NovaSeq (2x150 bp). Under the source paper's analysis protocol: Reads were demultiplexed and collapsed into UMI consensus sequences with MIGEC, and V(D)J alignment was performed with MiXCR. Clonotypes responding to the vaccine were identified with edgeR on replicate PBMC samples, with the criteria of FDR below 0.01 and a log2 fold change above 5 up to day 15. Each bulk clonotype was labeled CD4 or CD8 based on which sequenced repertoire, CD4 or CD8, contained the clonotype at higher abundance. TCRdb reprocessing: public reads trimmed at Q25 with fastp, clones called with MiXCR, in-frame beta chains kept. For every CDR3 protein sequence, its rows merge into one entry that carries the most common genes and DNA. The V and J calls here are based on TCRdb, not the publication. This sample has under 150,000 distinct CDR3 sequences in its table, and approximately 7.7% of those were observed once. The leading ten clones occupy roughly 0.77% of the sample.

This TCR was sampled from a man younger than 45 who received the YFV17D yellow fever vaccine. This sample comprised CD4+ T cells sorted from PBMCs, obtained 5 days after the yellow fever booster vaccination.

The DNA sequence is given as TGCAGTGCTAGAGCCGAATCCTACGAGCAGTACTTC. The encoded protein is CSARAESYEQYF. This chain is built from TRBV20-1 and TRBJ2-7; there is no confident call for the D gene. The germline V gene (reference sequence) provides CDR1 DFQATT and CDR2 SNEGSKA. At the junction V is shortened by 1 base and J by 1 base, with 5 bases in between. The CDR3 runs 12 residues from the cysteine to the phenylalanine. Only CDR3 DNA is held: 36 bases, read in frame from base 1.